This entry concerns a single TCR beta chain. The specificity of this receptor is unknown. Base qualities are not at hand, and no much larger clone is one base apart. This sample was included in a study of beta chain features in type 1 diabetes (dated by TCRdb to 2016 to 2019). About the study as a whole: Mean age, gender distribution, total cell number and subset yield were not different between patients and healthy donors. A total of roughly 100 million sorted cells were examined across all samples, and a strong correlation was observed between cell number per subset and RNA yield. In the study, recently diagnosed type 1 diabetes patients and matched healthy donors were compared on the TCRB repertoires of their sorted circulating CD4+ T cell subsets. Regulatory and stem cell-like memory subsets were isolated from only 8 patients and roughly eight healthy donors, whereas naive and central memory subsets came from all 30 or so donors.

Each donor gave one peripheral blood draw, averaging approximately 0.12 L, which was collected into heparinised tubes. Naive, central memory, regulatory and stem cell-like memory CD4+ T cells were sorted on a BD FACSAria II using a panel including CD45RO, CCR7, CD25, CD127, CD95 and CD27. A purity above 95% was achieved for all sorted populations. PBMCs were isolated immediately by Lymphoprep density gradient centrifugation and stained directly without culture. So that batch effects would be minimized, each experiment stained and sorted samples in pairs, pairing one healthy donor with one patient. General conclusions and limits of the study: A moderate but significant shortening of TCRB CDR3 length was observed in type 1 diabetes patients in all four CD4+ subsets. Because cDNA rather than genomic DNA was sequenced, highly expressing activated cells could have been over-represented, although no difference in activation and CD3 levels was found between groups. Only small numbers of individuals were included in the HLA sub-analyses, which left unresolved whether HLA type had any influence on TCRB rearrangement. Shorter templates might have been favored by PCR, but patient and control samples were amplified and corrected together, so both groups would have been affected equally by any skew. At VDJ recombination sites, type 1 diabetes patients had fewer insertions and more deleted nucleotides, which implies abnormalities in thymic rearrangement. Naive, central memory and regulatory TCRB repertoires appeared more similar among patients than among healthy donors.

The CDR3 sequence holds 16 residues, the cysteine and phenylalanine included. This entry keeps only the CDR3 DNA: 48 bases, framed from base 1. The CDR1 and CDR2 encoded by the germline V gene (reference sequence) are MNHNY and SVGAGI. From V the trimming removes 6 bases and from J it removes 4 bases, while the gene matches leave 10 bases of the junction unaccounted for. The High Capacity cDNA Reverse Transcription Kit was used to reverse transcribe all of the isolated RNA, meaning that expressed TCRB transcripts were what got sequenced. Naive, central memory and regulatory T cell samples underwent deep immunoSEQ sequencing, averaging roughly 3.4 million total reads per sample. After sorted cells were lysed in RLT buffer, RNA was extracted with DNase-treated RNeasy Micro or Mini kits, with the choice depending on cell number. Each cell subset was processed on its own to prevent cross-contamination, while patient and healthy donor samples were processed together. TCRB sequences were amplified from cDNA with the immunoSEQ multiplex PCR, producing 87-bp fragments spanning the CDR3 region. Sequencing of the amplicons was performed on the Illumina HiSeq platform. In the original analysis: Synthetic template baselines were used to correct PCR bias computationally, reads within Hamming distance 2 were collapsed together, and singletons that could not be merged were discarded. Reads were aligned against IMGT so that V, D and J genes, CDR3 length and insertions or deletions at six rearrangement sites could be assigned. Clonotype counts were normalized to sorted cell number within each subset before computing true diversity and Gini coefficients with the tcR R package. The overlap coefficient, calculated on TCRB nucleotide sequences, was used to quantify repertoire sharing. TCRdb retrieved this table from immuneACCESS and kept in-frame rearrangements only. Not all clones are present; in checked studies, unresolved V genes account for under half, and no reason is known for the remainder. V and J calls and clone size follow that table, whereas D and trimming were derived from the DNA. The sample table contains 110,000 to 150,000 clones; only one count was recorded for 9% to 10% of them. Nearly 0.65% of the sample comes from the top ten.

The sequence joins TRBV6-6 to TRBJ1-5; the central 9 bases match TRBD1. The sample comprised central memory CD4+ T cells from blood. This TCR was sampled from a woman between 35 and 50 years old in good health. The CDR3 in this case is CASSPTGGTGNQPQHF. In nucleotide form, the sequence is TGTGCCAGCAGCCCCACAGGGGGCACGGGGAATCAGCCCCAGCATTTT.